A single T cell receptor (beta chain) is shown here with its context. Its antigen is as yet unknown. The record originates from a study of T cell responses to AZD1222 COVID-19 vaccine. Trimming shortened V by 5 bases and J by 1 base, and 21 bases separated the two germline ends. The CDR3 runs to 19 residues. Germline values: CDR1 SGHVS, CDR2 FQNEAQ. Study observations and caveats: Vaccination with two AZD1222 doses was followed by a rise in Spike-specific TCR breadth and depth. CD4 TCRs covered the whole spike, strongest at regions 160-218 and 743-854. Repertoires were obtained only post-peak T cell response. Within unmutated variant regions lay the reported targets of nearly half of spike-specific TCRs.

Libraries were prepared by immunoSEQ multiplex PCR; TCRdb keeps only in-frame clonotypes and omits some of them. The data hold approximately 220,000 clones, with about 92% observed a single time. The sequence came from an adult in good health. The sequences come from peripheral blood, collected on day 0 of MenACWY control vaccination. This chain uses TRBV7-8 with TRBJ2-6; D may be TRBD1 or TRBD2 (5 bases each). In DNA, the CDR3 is TGTGCCAGCAGCGCCCAGGTGGCCCGGGGCGGATCTGGGGCCAACGTCCTGACTTTC. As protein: CASSAQVARGGSGANVLTF. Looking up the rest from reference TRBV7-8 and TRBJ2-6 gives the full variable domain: GAGVSQSPRYKVAKRGQDVALRCDPISGHVSLFWYQQALGQGPEFLTYFQNEAQLDKSGLPSDRFFAERPEGSVSTLKIQRTQQEDSAVYLCASSAQVARGGSGANVLTFGAGSRLTVL.